Following are 21 T cell receptor beta chains from one sample sequenced in a study of blood T cell repertoires in COVID-19. Measured with immunoSEQ multiplex PCR; TCRdb has only the in-frame clones, and not every one. This table holds about 220,000 clones, about 80% found once. The sample was PBMCs or T cells enriched from blood (not recorded which). The receptors here all came from a man aged 40-55 years who had recovered from COVID-19.

The CDR3 spells CASCYGRGLRWEAFF. In DNA, the CDR3 is TGTGCCAGCTGCTATGGCAGGGGCCTTCGGTGGGAAGCTTTCTTT. The V and J genes are TRBV27 and TRBJ1-1; perhaps TRBD1 as D (6 bases). The CDR3 is 15 amino acids. Trimming left V 8 bases short and J 8 bases short, with 24 bases between. Germline V gives CDR1 MNHEY, CDR2 SMNVEV (reference sequence).

This clone has a handful of counts. The chain has TRBV29-1 and TRBJ1-1; D gene unclear. V lost 3 bases, J lost 5 bases, and 10 bases lay in between. The CDR3 covers 12 residues. Germline V CDR1 and CDR2: SQVTM, ANQGSEA. DNA of the CDR3: TGCAGCGTTGATCTTTGGGAGACTGAAGCTTTCTTT. Translated, it gives CSVDLWETEAFF.

V is TRBV15 and J is TRBJ1-4; maybe TRBD1 (5 bases). The CDR3 length is 14 residues. Trimming pared 9 bases from V and 10 bases from J, leaving 21 bases between. CDR1 and CDR2 from the germline V gene are LNHNV and YYDKDF (reference sequence). The CDR3 sequence: CATGGTDLGGKLFF. The CDR3 nucleotides read TGTGCCACTGGAGGGACGGACTTAGGAGGAAAACTGTTTTTT.

The chain employs TRBV6-5 and TRBJ2-7; TRBD1 is a possible D gene (7 bases). The CDR3 extends over 14 amino acids. Trimming pared 8 bases from V and 1 base from J, leaving 15 bases between. Germline values: CDR1 MNHEY, CDR2 SVGAGI. The CDR3 region has the DNA TGTGCCAGCTTTCCAGGGGGGAGTTCCTACGAGCAGTACTTC. The encoded protein is CASFPGGSSYEQYF.

The V gene is TRBV5-1, the J gene TRBJ2-5, with D maybe TRBD1 (5 bases). The CDR3 loop spans 13 amino acids. V was shortened by 4 bases and J by 2 bases, with 9 bases between the two germline ends. Looked up from germline, CDR1 is SGHRS and CDR2 is YFSETQ. As DNA, the CDR3 is TGCGCCAGCAGCGGAACAGGTCAAGAGACCCAGTACTTC. Translating it yields CASSGTGQETQYF.

This clone came up once. The rearrangement joins TRBV5-4 to TRBJ1-1, with 9 bases that match TRBD1. CDR1 and CDR2 from the germline V gene are SGHNT and YYREEE (reference sequence). There are 14 residues in the CDR3. Trimming removed 9 bases from V and 5 bases from J; junction bases left unmatched: 11. The CDR3 protein is CATTSGQGRTEAFF. The CDR3 nucleotides read TGTGCCACCACGTCGGGACAGGGAAGGACTGAAGCTTTCTTT.

This chain uses TRBV5-6 with TRBJ2-1; weak D call: TRBD1 (6 bases). CDR1 SGHDT and CDR2 YYEEEE come from the germline V gene. Trimming took off 4 bases at V and 0 bases at J, with 11 bases between the two ends. This CDR3 comprises 15 residues. The DNA of the CDR3 is TGTGCCAGCAGCCTGGGGGCGGGCTCCTACAATGAGCAGTTCTTC. It yields the protein CASSLGAGSYNEQFF.

The gene calls are TRBV11-3 and TRBJ1-1; perhaps TRBD1 as D (6 bases). From germline, CDR1 is SGHNT and CDR2 YENEEA. V lost 5 bases and J lost 4, with 14 bases in between. The CDR3 has 14 amino acids. This chain's CDR3 is CASSPNGGVTEAFF. CDR3 DNA: TGTGCCAGCAGCCCGAATGGGGGCGTCACTGAAGCTTTCTTT.

This chain joins TRBV2 and TRBJ2-1; the match to TRBD2 covers 8 bases. The CDR3 is 18 residues long. Germline-derived CDR1 and CDR2 are SNHLY and FYNNEI. V trimming: 6 bases; J trimming: 0 bases; junction bases outside the gene matches: 13. The CDR3 here is CASSISFLAGSSYNEQFF. In DNA form, the CDR3 reads TGTGCCAGCAGCATTTCCTTTTTAGCGGGGAGCTCCTACAATGAGCAGTTCTTC.

The chain uses TRBV18 and TRBJ2-7; 9 nucleotides agree with TRBD1. V gave up 4 bases and J gave up 4 bases; unmatched junction bases: 5. CDR1 and CDR2 (germline): KGHSH, LQKENI. CDR3 length equals 14 residues. The CDR3 coding sequence is TGTGCCAGCTCACTTGGACAGGGGACGTACGAGCAGTACTTC. Translation gives CASSLGQGTYEQYF.

This clone has at least ten counts. The chain couples TRBV24-1 to TRBJ2-3, with no clear D. The CDR3 loop spans 13 amino acids. Germline assignment: CDR1 KGHDR and CDR2 SFDVKD. Deletions cut 5 bases from V and 0 bases from J, with 5 bases between. CDR3 sequence reads: CATSAVSTDTQYF. CDR3 coding DNA: TGTGCCACCAGTGCGGTCAGCACAGATACGCAGTATTTT.

The chain uses TRBV19 and TRBJ1-5; no definite D call. The germline V gene has CDR1 LNHDA and CDR2 SQIVND (reference sequence). CDR3 length: 12 residues. Trimming cost V 3 bases and J 6 bases, with 6 bases left between them. Here the CDR3 reads CASSMLAQPQHF. The CDR3 DNA is TGTGCCAGTAGTATGTTGGCTCAGCCCCAGCATTTT.

This chain joins TRBV28 and TRBJ2-7, with D perhaps TRBD2 (6 bases). V lost 7 bases and J lost 4, with 20 bases in between. There are 15 residues in the CDR3. Germline CDR1 is MDHEN and CDR2 is SYDVKM. For the CDR3, the DNA is TGTGCCAGCACCCCCCCCAAAGCGGGTGCTTACGAGCAGTACTTC. Translating gives CASTPPKAGAYEQYF.

The V gene is TRBV12-3 or TRBV12-4, the J gene TRBJ2-7; D remains unclear. Trimming stripped 2 bases from V and 0 bases from J, with 5 bases between. The CDR3 is 13 amino acids. The CDR3 loop is CASSLLSSYEQYF. The CDR3 DNA is TGTGCCAGCAGTTTACTGAGCTCCTACGAGCAGTACTTC.

The chain combines TRBV5-1 with TRBJ2-1, with D possibly matching TRBD1 (6 bases). This CDR3 comprises 18 residues. V gave up 0 bases and J gave up 6 bases, with 22 bases separating them. Germline CDR1 and CDR2: SGHRS and YFSETQ. CDR3 protein: CASSLGRGQGHPSNEQFF. CDR3 bases: TGCGCCAGCAGCTTGGGTCGGGGCCAGGGGCACCCATCCAATGAGCAGTTCTTC. Filled out from reference TRBV5-1 and TRBJ2-1, the complete variable domain reads KAGVTQTPRYLIKTRGQQVTLSCSPISGHRSVSWYQQTPGQGLQFLFEYFSETQRNKGNFPGRFSGRQFSNSRSEMNVSTLELGDSALYLCASSLGRGQGHPSNEQFFGPGTRLTVL.

V usage is TRBV30 and J usage is TRBJ2-7; D remains unclear. Germline V lookup: CDR1 GTSNPN, CDR2 SVGIG (reference sequence). The CDR3 runs 13 residues. Trimming pared 4 bases from V and 0 bases from J, leaving 10 bases between. CDR3 nucleotides: TGTGCCTGGAATCTTTTAGCCTCCTACGAGCAGTACTTC. Its protein product is CAWNLLASYEQYF.

This clone was detected once. The junction departs from the called germline gene at one end, perhaps through a read error. The chain has TRBV6-2 or TRBV6-3 and TRBJ2-7; 11 nucleotides line up with TRBD2. Germline V CDR1 and CDR2: MNHEY, SVGEGT. This CDR3 contains 13 residues. The CDR3 nucleotides read TGTGCCAGCAGTGGGACGTTGACTAGCGGGGCCTCCTTC. Translated, it gives CASSGTLTSGASF.

This clone was observed a single time. The chain recombines TRBV5-1 with TRBJ1-5, with TRBD1 identical over 8 bases. The ends lost 4 bases at V and 5 bases at J; junction bases unmatched: 5. The length of the CDR3 is 14 residues. Germline V CDR1 and CDR2: SGHRS, YFSETQ. This CDR3 is CASSASGGDQPQHF. The CDR3, as DNA: TGCGCCAGCAGCGCCTCAGGGGGCGATCAGCCCCAGCATTTT.

The J gene is TRBJ2-1, the V gene TRBV4-1, with 9 bases lining up with TRBD2. The ends lost 2 bases at V and 3 bases at J; junction bases unmatched: 11. Germline V CDR1 and CDR2: MGHRA, YSYEKL. The CDR3 length is 18 residues. Here the CDR3 reads CASSQTSAYSGGYNEQFF. As DNA, the CDR3 is TGCGCCAGCAGCCAAACCTCCGCGTATAGCGGGGGCTACAATGAGCAGTTCTTC.

The chain employs TRBV5-1 and TRBJ2-7; 10 nucleotides line up with TRBD1. Trimming removed 7 bases from V and 4 bases from J; junction bases left unmatched: 8. The CDR3 loop spans 14 amino acids. Looked up from germline, CDR1 is SGHRS and CDR2 is YFSETQ. The CDR3 bases are TGCGCCAGCGGGAGGACAGGGGGACCATACGAGCAGTACTTC. Residues: CASGRTGGPYEQYF.

The chain employs TRBV9 and TRBJ1-1; 9 positions agree with TRBD1. The V gene end was trimmed by 4 bases and the J gene end by 11 bases; junction bases not matched to a gene: 9. Germline CDR1 and CDR2: SGDLS and YYNGEE. The CDR3 is 13 amino acids. The CDR3 reads CASSPGQGTSAFF. In nucleotides, the CDR3 is TGTGCCAGCAGCCCAGGACAGGGGACGTCGGCTTTCTTT.